These 16 T cell receptor beta chains came from one sample sequenced in a study of T cells in Graves' hyperthyroidism and ophthalmopathy. Researchers took RNA transcripts and amplified the TCR beta CDR3 regions from them. HTBI primers were used for first-round RT-PCR of the TCR CDR3. TCRdb re-called the multiplex PCR reads through MiXCR, storing one row per CDR3 protein. The repertoire holds fewer than 450,000 distinct CDR3 sequences, with about 18% as singletons. Material for sequencing was blood. These receptors all stem from a man younger than 35 with Graves' ophthalmopathy.

This clonotype has just a few counts. J is TRBJ2-5 and V is TRBV5-1, with D possibly matching TRBD1 (6 bases). Germline V gene sequence: CDR1 SGHRS, CDR2 YFSETQ. The CDR3 consists of 17 residues. Trimming shortened V by 0 bases and J by 2 bases, and 17 bases separated the two germline ends. The CDR3 region has the DNA TGCGCCAGCAGCTTGGAACCGGGCAGGGGTGGGCAAGAGACCCAGTACTTC. This gives the protein CASSLEPGRGGQETQYF.

This clonotype was seen many times. The chain carries TRBV20-1 and TRBJ1-1; perhaps TRBD1 as D (6 bases). Germline CDR1 and CDR2: DFQATT and SNEGSKA (reference sequence). V lost 6 bases and J lost 2, with 16 bases in between. This CDR3 is built from 14 residues. The CDR3 DNA reads TGCAGTGCGCGTCACAGGGACGGAAACACTGAAGCTTTCTTT. Translation: CSARHRDGNTEAFF.

A few counts support this clonotype. The V gene is TRBV4-1, the J gene TRBJ2-5; the D gene is possibly TRBD2 (7 bases). The CDR3 extends over 14 amino acids. Trimming removed 3 bases at V and 4 bases at J, with 12 bases between. Per the germline V gene, CDR1 is MGHRA and CDR2 is YSYEKL. The CDR3 here is CASSQSGGGETQYF. CDR3 sequence (DNA): TGCGCCAGCAGCCAGTCGGGGGGCGGAGAGACCCAGTACTTC.

This clonotype has at least ten counts. The chain joins TRBV15 to TRBJ2-5; weak D call: TRBD1 (5 bases). The germline V gene encodes CDR1 LNHNV and CDR2 YYDKDF (reference sequence). V was pared by 2 bases and J by 5 bases, with 15 bases between. This CDR3 has 15 residues. Written as DNA, the CDR3 is TGTGCCACCAGCAGAAGCCCCAGGGATTCCGAGACCCAGTACTTC. This gives the protein CATSRSPRDSETQYF.

The J gene is TRBJ2-7, the V gene TRBV10-3; 7 bases map to TRBD1. Germline lookup yields CDR1 ENHRY and CDR2 SYGVKD. This CDR3 comprises 14 residues. Germline trimming cut 4 bases from V and 2 bases from J; bases unmatched to any gene: 5. CDR3: CAISAGTATYEQYF. The CDR3 DNA is TGTGCCATCAGTGCGGGGACAGCCACCTACGAGCAGTACTTC.

This clonotype was detected many times. The chain links TRBV7-9 to TRBJ2-5, with D perhaps matching TRBD2 (6 bases). The V end was cut by 3 bases, the J end by 2 bases, with 13 bases between. This CDR3 is 15 amino acids long. Germline-derived CDR1 and CDR2 are SEHNR and FQNEAQ (reference sequence). CDR3 region: CASSLTGDFQETQYF. The CDR3 coding sequence is TGTGCCAGCAGCTTGACCGGGGACTTTCAAGAGACCCAGTACTTC.

This clonotype was detected ten times or more. V is TRBV7-2 and J is TRBJ1-6; D gene unclear. CDR1 and CDR2 from the germline V gene are SGHTA and FQGNSA. The CDR3 has 13 amino acids. V was pared by 5 bases and J by 8 bases, with 10 bases between. This CDR3 reads CASSPRADSPLHF. CDR3 nucleotide sequence: TGTGCCAGCAGCCCGCGTGCCGATTCACCCCTCCACTTT. The full variable domain, in which reference TRBV7-2 and TRBJ1-6 provide the parts outside the CDR3, is GAGVSQSPSNKVTEKGKDVELRCDPISGHTALYWYRQSLGQGLEFLIYFQGNSAPDKSGLPSDRFSAERTGGSVSTLTIQRTQQEDSAVYLCASSPRADSPLHFGNGTRLTVT.

The chain recombines TRBV14 with TRBJ2-5; D unresolved. The CDR3 spans 12 residues. V was cut by 4 bases and J by 3 bases, with 6 bases left in between. Germline V CDR1 and CDR2: SGHDN, FVKESK. The CDR3 is CASSRTKETQYF. In DNA form, the CDR3 reads TGTGCCAGCAGCCGAACGAAAGAGACCCAGTACTTC.

This clonotype was seen at least ten times. V usage is TRBV6-1 and J usage is TRBJ1-1; D is unclear. CDR1 and CDR2 from the germline V gene are MNHNS and SASEGT. V lost 1 base and J 0 bases, leaving 6 bases between the germline ends. The CDR3 loop spans 14 amino acids. In DNA form, the CDR3 reads TGTGCCAGCAGTGAAGTCCGCTTGAACACTGAAGCTTTCTTT. Amino acid sequence: CASSEVRLNTEAFF.

The chain couples TRBV7-8 to TRBJ2-2; D might be TRBD1 or TRBD2, each matching 5 bases. In germline, CDR1 is SGHVS, CDR2 FQNEAQ. V was shortened by 0 bases and J by 5 bases, with 13 bases between the two germline ends. The CDR3 extends over 16 amino acids. CDR3 sequence (DNA): TGTGCCAGCAGCTTAGCCTACAAGGGGAGTACCGGGGAGCTGTTTTTT. It codes for CASSLAYKGSTGELFF.

This clonotype was counted at least ten times. The chain uses TRBV28 and TRBJ2-7; D possibly corresponds to TRBD2 (6 bases). Germline assignment: CDR1 MDHEN and CDR2 SYDVKM. Deletions cut 6 bases from V and 3 bases from J, with 21 bases between. The CDR3 is 16 residues long. CDR3 DNA: TGTGCCAGCAGCTTAATAGGGACTTCGGATTTCTACGAGCAGTACTTC. Residues: CASSLIGTSDFYEQYF.

V usage is TRBV7-9 and J usage is TRBJ2-2; 12 positions agree with TRBD1. From germline, CDR1 is SEHNR and CDR2 FQNEAQ (reference sequence). Trimming cost V 5 bases and J 7 bases; bases outside gene matches: 8. This CDR3 spans 16 amino acids. CDR3 sequence reads: CASSQGTGGPGGELFF. The CDR3 DNA sequence: TGTGCCAGCAGCCAAGGGACAGGGGGCCCAGGCGGGGAGCTGTTTTTT. Complete variable domain (other parts from reference TRBV7-9 and TRBJ2-2): DTGVSQNPRHKITKRGQNVTFRCDPISEHNRLYWYRQTLGQGPEFLTYFQNEAQLEKSRLLSDRFSAERPKGSFSTLEIQRTEQGDSAMYLCASSQGTGGPGGELFFGEGSRLTVL.

The chain is built from TRBV7-2 and TRBJ2-1; 7 bases are a match to TRBD2. The V segment lost 1 base and the J segment 2 bases; nucleotides outside the gene matches: 8. This CDR3 is 17 amino acids long. Looked up from germline, CDR1 is SGHTA and CDR2 is FQGNSA. This CDR3 is CASSLVAAGDPYNEQFF. The CDR3 nucleotides read TGTGCCAGCAGCTTAGTTGCCGCGGGGGATCCCTACAATGAGCAGTTCTTC.

This clonotype was recorded many times. V is TRBV2 and J is TRBJ1-6, with 10 bases lining up with TRBD1. Per the germline V gene, CDR1 is SNHLY and CDR2 is FYNNEI. V was clipped by 8 bases and J by 9 bases; unmatched bases: 10. This CDR3 has 15 residues. The DNA for the CDR3 is TGTGCCAGCGGGGACAGGGGAATGGGTGGTTCACCCCTCCACTTT. Amino acids: CASGDRGMGGSPLHF.

The V call is TRBV5-1, the J call TRBJ2-1; TRBD2 aligns across 8 bases. V lost 0 bases to trimming and J lost 6 bases; unmatched junction nucleotides: 5. Germline V lookup: CDR1 SGHRS, CDR2 YFSETQ. CDR3 length: 15 amino acids. CDR3: CASSLVGTRGNEQFF. The CDR3 nucleotides are TGCGCCAGCAGCTTGGTCGGGACTAGAGGCAATGAGCAGTTCTTC.

This clonotype was counted ten times or more. The V call is TRBV5-1, the J call TRBJ1-4, with D possibly being TRBD1 (6 bases). Trimming took 4 bases from V and 3 from J, leaving 7 bases between them. The germline gives CDR1 SGHRS, CDR2 YFSETQ. The CDR3 consists of 13 residues. This chain's CDR3 is CASSRGPNEKLFF. In DNA, the CDR3 is TGCGCCAGCAGCCGGGGGCCTAATGAAAAACTGTTTTTT.